The 14 T cell receptor beta chains below all came from one sample that was sequenced in a study of blood T cell repertoires in COVID-19. Data came from immunoSEQ multiplex PCR; TCRdb stores just in-frame clones and leaves some out. Of roughly 250,000 clones listed, about 85% are singletons. What was sequenced was peripheral blood. These receptors were collected from a man aged 55 to 70 who had recovered from COVID-19.

The V call is TRBV7-9, the J call TRBJ2-3; D might be TRBD2 (5 bases). V shed 3 bases and J shed 3 bases, with 10 bases lying between them. Germline assignment: CDR1 SEHNR and CDR2 FQNEAQ (reference sequence). The CDR3 extends over 14 amino acids. CDR3 bases: TGTGCCAGCAGCTTGAGGGTAGCAACAGATACGCAGTATTTT. Protein product: CASSLRVATDTQYF. Complete variable domain (other parts from reference TRBV7-9 and TRBJ2-3): DTGVSQNPRHKITKRGQNVTFRCDPISEHNRLYWYRQTLGQGPEFLTYFQNEAQLEKSRLLSDRFSAERPKGSFSTLEIQRTEQGDSAMYLCASSLRVATDTQYFGPGTRLTVL.

The rearrangement joins TRBV6-1 to TRBJ2-7; D perhaps matches TRBD1 (6 bases). The ends were cut back, 3 bases at V and 3 bases at J, with 9 bases in the middle. Germline CDR1 and CDR2: MNHNS and SASEGT. CDR3 length: 13 residues. The CDR3 region is CASSDRGYYEQYF. DNA for the CDR3: TGTGCCAGCAGTGACAGGGGCTACTACGAGCAGTACTTC.

This chain uses TRBV6-5 with TRBJ2-7; TRBD1 agrees at 8 bases. With 5 bases clipped from V and 7 bases from J, the junction kept 4 bases outside the gene matches. Germline values: CDR1 MNHEY, CDR2 SVGAGI. CDR3 length equals 12 residues. This CDR3 reads CASSQRTGEQYV. For the CDR3, the DNA is TGTGCCAGCAGTCAAAGGACAGGGGAGCAGTACGTC.

V is TRBV5-4 and J is TRBJ2-3; D is possibly TRBD1 (6 bases). The length of the CDR3 is 15 residues. V was pared by 0 bases and J by 1 base, with 9 bases between. Per germline, CDR1 SGHNT and CDR2 YYREEE (reference sequence). Here the CDR3 reads CASSLGGLGTDTQYF. DNA for the CDR3: TGTGCCAGCAGCTTGGGGGGGCTCGGCACAGATACGCAGTATTTT. The full variable domain, its missing parts supplied by reference TRBV5-4 and TRBJ2-3, is ETGVTQSPTHLIKTRGQQVTLRCSSQSGHNTVSWYQQALGQGPQFIFQYYREEENGRGNFPPRFSGLQFPNYSSELNVNALELDDSALYLCASSLGGLGTDTQYFGPGTRLTVL.

The J gene is TRBJ1-2, the V gene TRBV28; possibly TRBD1 for D (6 bases). The CDR3 loop spans 14 amino acids. Germline CDR1 and CDR2: MDHEN and SYDVKM. V lost 2 bases and J 5 bases, leaving 12 bases between the germline ends. The CDR3 coding sequence is TGTGCCAGCAGTTTACCCGGGACACGTTATGGCTACACCTTC. It codes for CASSLPGTRYGYTF.

The V and J genes are TRBV9 and TRBJ1-1, with a possible D match to TRBD1 (6 bases). Per germline, CDR1 SGDLS and CDR2 YYNGEE. The CDR3 has 15 amino acids. With 0 bases removed from V and 1 base from J, the gap between germline ends came to 10 bases. The CDR3 here is CASSVDGGRNTEAFF. As DNA, the CDR3 is TGTGCCAGCAGCGTAGACGGGGGGCGGAACACTGAAGCTTTCTTT.

The gene calls are TRBV6-5 and TRBJ1-1; D is undetermined. The CDR3 has 11 amino acids. Germline CDR1 MNHEY, CDR2 SVGAGI. V shed 10 bases and J shed 5 bases, with 11 bases lying between them. CDR3 DNA: TGTGCCACTAATATCGGGACTGAAGCTTTCTTT. Translating it yields CATNIGTEAFF.

V is TRBV18 and J is TRBJ1-2; D may be TRBD1 (5 bases). Germline V lookup: CDR1 KGHSH, CDR2 LQKENI. Trimming removed 9 bases from V and 3 bases from J, with 14 bases in between. The CDR3 runs 13 residues. Written as DNA, the CDR3 is TGTGCCAGTTCAGAACAGGTTGACTATGGCTACACCTTC. This gives the protein CASSEQVDYGYTF.

V usage is TRBV27 and J usage is TRBJ1-4; TRBD1 matches at 7 bases. The CDR3 sequence is 15 residues long. CDR1 MNHEY and CDR2 SMNVEV come from the germline V gene (reference sequence). With V trimmed by 4 bases and J by 4 bases, 6 bases remained unmatched. The CDR3 reads CASSYRDSYNEKLFF. The CDR3 DNA is TGTGCCAGCAGTTACCGGGACAGCTATAATGAAAAACTGTTTTTT.

The V call is TRBV30, the J call TRBJ2-6, with 8 bases that match TRBD1. The CDR3 has 15 residues. Unmatched junction bases numbered 0, after V lost 1 base and J lost 1 base. Per the germline V gene, CDR1 is GTSNPN and CDR2 is SVGIG (reference sequence). The CDR3 nucleotides read TGTGCCTGGAGTGGACAGGGGTCTGGGGCCAACGTCCTGACTTTC. Its protein is CAWSGQGSGANVLTF.

The chain joins TRBV5-5 to TRBJ1-1, with a weak D call TRBD1 (6 bases). There are 13 residues in the CDR3. Germline V gives CDR1 SGHKS, CDR2 YYEKEE (reference sequence). Trimming stripped 0 bases from V and 10 bases from J, with 13 bases between. The chain's CDR3 is CASSLEGGRRAFF. CDR3 DNA sequence: TGTGCCAGCAGCTTGGAGGGGGGGCGCCGAGCTTTCTTT. Based on the CDR3 plus reference TRBV5-5 and TRBJ1-1, the full variable domain is DAGVTQSPTHLIKTRGQQVTLRCSPISGHKSVSWYQQVLGQGPQFIFQYYEKEERGRGNFPDRFSARQFPNYSSELNVNALLLGDSALYLCASSLEGGRRAFFGQGTRLTVV.

This chain links TRBV6-5 with TRBJ1-2; the D is unclear. CDR1 and CDR2 (germline): MNHEY, SVGAGI. Trimming took 7 bases from V and 3 from J, leaving 6 bases between them. CDR3 size: 11 residues. This CDR3 reads CASNLYYGYTF. The CDR3 DNA follows: TGTGCCAGCAATCTCTACTATGGCTACACCTTC.

This clone was counted between two and nine times. This sequence joins TRBV21-1 and TRBJ2-3; the D segment call TRBD2 is taken from the table without a DNA check. TRBV21-1 is labeled a pseudogene. This CDR3 has 15 residues. CDR3 residues: CASSKLFPETDTQYF. The CDR3, as DNA: TGTGCCAGCAGCAAACTCTTCCCCGAGACAGATACGCAGTATTTT.

The V and J genes are TRBV6-2 or TRBV6-3 and TRBJ2-7; 8 positions agree with TRBD1. V gave up 5 bases and J gave up 5 bases; unmatched junction bases: 8. The CDR3 runs 14 residues. Germline-derived CDR1 and CDR2 are MNHEY and SVGEGT. CDR3 DNA sequence: TGTGCCAGCAGTGGGCAGGGGGCGGTCAACGAGCAGTACGTC. It codes for CASSGQGAVNEQYV.